This T cell receptor (beta chain) was retrieved from a study of cytomegalovirus exposure and HLA in healthy donors (TCRdb year 2017). Notes on the research overall: According to an earlier analysis of a few hundred of the donors, about 179 million T cells yielded over 100 million unique TCR beta sequences and approximately 280 Gb of sequence data. HLA typing covered class I and class II loci at four-digit resolution. All discovery cohort repertoires had been generated using a single sequencing platform. In an earlier analysis of 500 to 650 of the donors, high-throughput TCR beta sequencing was used to judge whether each TCR beta V gene segment behaved as functional or pseudogenic. The later analysis used no new phenotypic data to find candidate immune exposures, relying instead on TCR beta sequences and their occurrence across donors. A handful of DR-DQ haplotypes were treated as single units for association and clustering because of strong linkage in the cohort. A later genetic analysis used genome-wide SNP genotypes for about three fifths of the 666 donors, treating that subset as a discovery cohort. The study used immunosequencing to profile the T cell repertoires of hundreds of subjects and linked those repertoires to cytomegalovirus serostatus. Donor age, sex, ethnicity and CMV serostatus were compiled together with the repertoire data. The number of donors typed differed by locus, with about 629-640 for A, B, C, DRB1 and DQB1, more than 500 for DQA1, under 610 for DPA1, and around 460 for DPB1. Among the roughly 390 genotyped donors, 75% to 90% belonged to the genetic ancestry cluster associated with self-reported Caucasian donors. In a later analysis, previously published TCR beta repertoires from 550 to 700 donors were re-analyzed and high-resolution HLA genotyping was added so that TCR occurrence patterns could be studied. In addition to the first cohort of hundreds of subjects, a separate validation cohort of approximately 130 different subjects was used. The study aimed to test whether signatures of past pathogen exposure could be identified by cataloging public T cell receptors. The study combined high-throughput TCR immunosequencing, statistical association of individual TCRs with disease status, and machine learning to predict cytomegalovirus infection status. An early release that covered some 630 HLA-typed donors contained 250 to 350 gigabases of sequencing data and tens of millions of unique TCR sequences. On average, 235,054 unique TCR beta nucleotide sequences were sequenced per donor among 398 genotyped donors of the cohort, with about 19% of those sequences being non-productive. Beyond this particular receptor, the publication reports: The presence/absence analyses assumed that sequencing depth was roughly uniform across donors, and that assumption may not be true. In the study, 150 to 200 TCR beta chains were listed as associated with cytomegalovirus. A later analysis found that most CMV-associated TCR beta chains appeared HLA-restricted, with HLA associations seemingly driven largely by CMV exposure. The authors suggested that the approach could potentially be generalized to other disease states and immunological phenotypes. The cohort was sequenced for TCR beta chains only, and without alpha or paired-chain data the features that could be detected were limited. V-gene and J-gene trimming of TCR beta chains was associated with a missense DCLRE1C variant in a later genetic analysis, and the association was replicated in an independent cohort. In an earlier analysis of some 640 of the donors, most TCR beta V segments were observed in productive rearrangements about 90% or about 30% of the time, broadly matching IMGT annotations. Because HLA typing was missing for some donors at each locus, association tests included only the typed subset. Specific HLA alleles were associated with some 15,000 TCR beta sequences at a false discovery rate of 0.05 in a later analysis. The classifier was reported to diagnose cytomegalovirus status with high specificity and sensitivity in both the original and validation cohorts. The sequencing pipeline was judged likely to have produced a cluster of highly shared sequence variants as a technical artifact. A few of the identified cytomegalovirus-associated TCR beta chains were confirmed in vitro to be specific for cytomegalovirus antigens. Some IMGT-functional V segments, including TRBV6-2 and TRBV6-3, could not be told apart with the 87-base-pair reads, so those segments were excluded. Correlated functional status among segregating V segments might be attributable to linkage disequilibrium, but an unknown experimental factor could not be ruled out. Most TCR sequences were observed very rarely across donors, whereas some public TCRs were present in many individuals. Assigning TCR associations to individual alleles was difficult when HLA alleles, especially DR and DQ, strongly co-occurred. Immune exposure information for the cohort was limited to CMV serostatus. In a later analysis, HLA-associated TCR beta chains showed more clonal expansion and lower generation probabilities than non-associated chains that were equally common. In a later analysis, the rate of TCR association differed among HLA loci, with DRB1 alleles having the most associated TCRs and HLA-C alleles having the fewest. A further reported finding was that TCR beta sequences accurately predicted the HLA-A and HLA-B alleles for most subjects in the first cohort. In a later genetic analysis, fewer N-insertions in productive TCRs were reported among donors in an Asian-associated ancestry cluster than the approximately 630-donor mean. Some 15 rarely observed V segments, including chromosome 9 orphons, were excluded from the earlier analysis of a few hundred of the donors because counts were too low. According to a later analysis, parvovirus B19, influenza, CMV and Epstein-Barr virus appeared linked to several top co-occurrence clusters.

Counted from cysteine to phenylalanine, this CDR3 has 14 amino acids. Only the CDR3 part of the read is kept: 42 bases, read in frame from the first base. CDR1 and CDR2, looked up from the germline V gene (reference sequence), are SEHNR and FQNEAQ. Worth noting for this clone: Its binding antigen is unknown. The junction shows a germline mismatch at one end, possibly a read error.

The cohort consisted of 650 to 850 healthy bone marrow donors. All cohort members were sampled while nominally healthy, although unrecorded immune exposures were likely present. The donor was CMV seropositive and was included in the group of 290 or so seropositive cohort members. Each donor provided a peripheral blood sample, and peripheral blood mononuclear cells were used for TCR beta sequencing. Genomic DNA was extracted from the blood cell samples with the Qiagen DNeasy Blood Extraction Kit. The library came from the immunoSEQ multiplex PCR assay. For the multiplex PCR, a mixture combining 60 forward primers for TCR Vbeta segments and 13 reverse primers for TCR Jbeta segments was used. A multiplex PCR assay on genomic DNA amplified the CDR3 region of rearranged TCR beta genes. The amplified TCR beta libraries were sequenced on the Illumina HiSeq System as 87-base-pair reads. The paper's processing steps were these. In a later analysis, about 80 million unique TCR beta chains were counted across the roughly 670 repertoires, and roughly 11 million of these chains were shared by at least two donors. A nearest-neighbor algorithm error-corrected the raw reads and collapsed the reads into unique sequences, merging closely related sequences to remove PCR and sequencing errors. CDR3 sequences were aligned to IMGT reference sequences to assign V, D and J gene segments. Each retained sequence needed at least a six-nucleotide match to both a V gene segment and a J gene segment. Rearrangements were classified as productive when the CDR3 lacked stop codons and remained in frame with V and J, and all other rearrangements were classified as non-productive. Following IMGT convention, CDR3 was defined as the stretch from the second conserved V-encoded cysteine up to the conserved J-encoded phenylalanine. The earlier analysis of about 610 of the donors excluded any sequence lacking an unambiguous match to a single V gene segment. In an earlier analysis of almost 600 of the donors, a V segment was called functional when productive rearrangements were above 56.7%, and segregating when the standard deviation between donors exceeded 5%. A statistical classification framework was built for diagnosing cytomegalovirus status from the catalog of TCR beta chain sequences. A later analysis assigned V and J genes by comparing TCR nucleotide sequences with IMGT/GENE-DB human TR gene sequences. In a later analysis, CDR3 sequences and most-parsimonious VDJ recombination scenarios were assigned using the TCRdist pipeline. A later analysis defined each TCR beta chain by its CDR3 amino acid sequence plus V-gene family, and excluded reads lacking a unique V-gene family. In a later analysis, around 650 highly shared, low-generation-probability nucleotide sequences were removed to address suspected cross-contamination and a sequencing artifact. In a later analysis, a clonal expansion index was calculated for each public chain from normalized within-repertoire ranks of inferred template counts. A later analysis computed generation probabilities with a VDJ recombination model fitted to out-of-frame rearrangements, and checked the results against IGoR. Hypergeometric tests were used in a later analysis to score TCR-TCR, TCR-HLA and TCR-CMV co-occurrence, with a repertoire-size bias correction applied to the TCR pairs. In a later analysis, false discovery rates were estimated by permuting HLA or CMV assignments 20 times. A later analysis grouped co-occurring TCRs with DBSCAN, adding TCRdist sequence similarity when clustering within HLA-allele-positive subsets. Repertoires with fewer than 30,000 or more than 120,000 public chains were left out of co-occurrence clustering, as were five repertoires with anomalous nucleotide sharing. Here the immuneACCESS table is served through TCRdb, limited to in-frame sequences with V and J called. Missing clones are a known gap in these copies; in checked studies unresolved V genes cover under half, and the rest lacks a known reason. That table furnishes V, J and clone size, whereas the DNA furnished D and trimming. The sample yields about 240,000 clones; 70% to 90% were counted once. The top ten constitute less than 9% of the sample.

The sequenced sample was PBMCs. The clonotype was recovered from a woman aged 55-70 years in good health and CMV-seropositive. The chain is encoded by TRBV7-9 joined to TRBJ1-2, and perhaps TRBD1 as D gene, on 5 matching bases. The DNA reads TGTTCCAGCACCTCCCTCGGGGGGAACTATGGCTACACCTTC. This translates into CSSTSLGGNYGYTF.